The present T cell receptor beta chain was sequenced within a study of T cell repertoires in cytomegalovirus infection. This CDR3 is built from 15 residues. The junction had 7 bases not matched to a gene; V was cut back by 2 bases and J by 3 bases. CDR1 and CDR2 from the germline V gene are SQVTM and ANQGSEA. Regarding this clonotype: Antigen: not known.

Notes on the study in general: Cumulative public TCR beta family frequency identified carriers of CMV plus the relevant HLA.

One entry per CDR3 protein, called by TCRdb with MiXCR from the reads. The sample carries about 490,000 distinct CDR3 sequences, around 27% recorded once. V usage is TRBV29-1 and J usage is TRBJ2-3, with TRBD1 matching 8 bases. Sequenced sample: PBMCs. The clonotype originates from a human donor in good health (CMV status not recorded). Some clones in this sample may be carry-over from other donors' samples. CDR3 loop: CSVESRQGATDTQYF. The CDR3 DNA sequence: TGCAGCGTTGAATCTAGGCAGGGGGCAACAGATACGCAGTATTTT.